These 2 T cell receptor beta chains came from one sample sequenced in a study of blood T cell repertoires in COVID-19. TCRdb's copy holds only in-frame clones and misses some; the assay was immunoSEQ multiplex PCR. The data contain roughly 250,000 clones, 70% to 90% of them singletons. The source material was PBMCs or T cells enriched from blood (not recorded which). The receptor source for this set is a woman between 45 and 60 years old who had recovered from COVID-19.

This chain links TRBV7-9 with TRBJ2-5, with D possibly matching TRBD2 (5 bases). Trimming removed 0 bases from V and 7 bases from J, with 6 bases in between. Germline values: CDR1 SEHNR, CDR2 FQNEAQ (reference sequence). The CDR3 sequence is 12 residues long. The CDR3 DNA is TGTGCCAGCAGCTTAGCGGCGGGGACCCAGTACTTC. Protein product: CASSLAAGTQYF. The entire variable domain, with the rest obtained from reference TRBV7-9 and TRBJ2-5, is as follows: DTGVSQNPRHKITKRGQNVTFRCDPISEHNRLYWYRQTLGQGPEFLTYFQNEAQLEKSRLLSDRFSAERPKGSFSTLEIQRTEQGDSAMYLCASSLAAGTQYFGPGTRLLVL.

This rearrangement joins TRBV27 to TRBJ1-1; D might be TRBD1 (5 bases). The V and J ends lost 1 base and 4 bases respectively, with 13 bases between them. Germline CDR1 is MNHEY and CDR2 is SMNVEV (reference sequence). The CDR3 length is 15 residues. CDR3 sequence reads: CASSLLSDISTEAFF. CDR3 bases: TGTGCCAGCAGTTTATTGTCGGACATCTCCACTGAAGCTTTCTTT.